The 27 T cell receptor beta chains listed next were all sequenced from one sample in a study of OX40 agonist ivuxolimab in advanced cancers. The protocol was immunoSEQ multiplex PCR, while the TCRdb copy is restricted to in-frame clones and leaves out a portion. The sample lists 50,000 to 65,000 clones, approximately 88% seen once, with around 2.8% in the top ten. The material sequenced was CD4+ or CD8+ T cells sorted from blood, taken in a trial of the OX40 agonist ivuxolimab. The receptors originated from an adult with an advanced solid tumor such as melanoma, head and neck, liver or kidney cancer.

This rearrangement joins TRBV7-2 to TRBJ1-3, with unresolved D. The CDR3 runs to 14 residues. Trimming took off 3 bases at V and 7 bases at J, with 13 bases between the two ends. Germline CDR1 is SGHTA and CDR2 is FQGNSA. The CDR3 region is CASSFVGGGNTIYF. The DNA for the CDR3 is TGTGCCAGCAGCTTTGTGGGTGGAGGGAACACCATATATTTT.

The chain recombines TRBV19 with TRBJ2-2; 14 nucleotides align to TRBD2. The V gene's germline CDR1 is LNHDA and CDR2 SQIVND (reference sequence). V lost 0 bases, J lost 5 bases, and 8 bases stayed unmatched. CDR3 length: 19 residues. The CDR3 DNA sequence: TGTGCCAGTAGTATAGAGGGACTAGCGGGAGTCGTCGGTACCGGGGAGCTGTTTTTT. Translating gives CASSIEGLAGVVGTGELFF.

The chain uses TRBV16 and TRBJ2-1; TRBD1 might be the D (5 bases). Trimming removed 3 bases from V and 8 bases from J, with 11 bases in between. From germline, CDR1 is KGHSY and CDR2 FQNENV. The CDR3 is 13 residues long. The CDR3 sequence: CASSHQGNYEQFF. The CDR3, as DNA: TGTGCCAGCAGCCACCAGGGAAATTATGAGCAGTTCTTC.

V usage is TRBV18 and J usage is TRBJ1-4; D call uncertain. Germline-derived CDR1 and CDR2 are KGHSH and LQKENI. The length of the CDR3 is 14 residues. The V end lost 3 bases, the J end lost 2 bases, and 7 bases lay between the germline ends. Here the CDR3 reads CASSPRETNEKLFF. DNA for the CDR3: TGTGCCAGCTCACCCCGGGAGACTAATGAAAAACTGTTTTTT.

The chain has TRBV30 and TRBJ1-1; D possibly corresponds to TRBD1 (5 bases). Per germline, CDR1 GTSNPN and CDR2 SVGIG (reference sequence). CDR3 length: 16 amino acids. V gave up 0 bases and J gave up 5 bases, with 19 bases separating them. This CDR3 reads CAWSVRGREVWTEAFF. CDR3 nucleotide sequence: TGTGCCTGGAGTGTACGCGGCAGGGAAGTTTGGACTGAAGCTTTCTTT.

V and J are TRBV18 and TRBJ1-4; D might be TRBD1 (6 bases). Trimming left V 2 bases short and J 0 bases short, with 19 bases between. The CDR3 length is 19 residues. CDR1 and CDR2 (germline): KGHSH, LQKENI. The CDR3 here is CASSPFSAGETSTNEKLFF. The DNA for the CDR3 is TGTGCCAGCTCACCATTCTCGGCAGGGGAGACTTCAACTAATGAAAAACTGTTTTTT.

CDR3 region: CASSIIGQGSGELFF. In DNA, the CDR3 is TGCGCCAGCAGTATCATCGGACAGGGGTCCGGGGAGCTGTTTTTT. The chain recombines TRBV5-1 with TRBJ2-2; 9 nucleotides align to TRBD1. Germline CDR1 is SGHRS and CDR2 is YFSETQ. V trimming: 5 bases; J trimming: 6 bases; junction bases outside the gene matches: 8. The CDR3 runs 15 residues.

The genes are TRBV18 and TRBJ2-1, with 9 positions matching TRBD1. The CDR3 consists of 15 residues. V lost 0 bases to trimming and J lost 6 bases; unmatched junction nucleotides: 3. CDR1 is KGHSH and CDR2 is LQKENI in the germline V gene. The CDR3 protein is CASSPPATGGNEQFF. The CDR3 DNA is TGTGCCAGCTCACCACCAGCGACAGGGGGCAATGAGCAGTTCTTC.

V and J are TRBV7-9 and TRBJ1-2; D remains ambiguous. The CDR3 is 17 residues long. Germline-derived CDR1 and CDR2 are SEHNR and FQNEAQ (reference sequence). Trimming took 5 bases from V and 0 from J, leaving 19 bases between them. CDR3 bases: TGTGCCAGCAGCGCCCAGCTCCGGGGTTCAACTAACTATGGCTACACCTTC. Translated, it gives CASSAQLRGSTNYGYTF.

Worth noting for this clone: The sample carries other DNA sequences with the same CDR3. V is TRBV5-1 and J is TRBJ2-5; no reliable D call. V shed 2 bases and J shed 5 bases, with 4 bases lying between them. Germline loops: CDR1 SGHRS, CDR2 YFSETQ. This CDR3 region has 11 residues. CDR3 region: CASSFGETQYF. CDR3 DNA sequence: TGCGCCAGCAGCTTTGGGGAGACCCAGTACTTC.

This clone has just one count. The chain recombines TRBV5-5 with TRBJ1-5; D call uncertain. This CDR3 region has 18 residues. CDR1 is SGHKS, CDR2 YYEKEE, per germline (reference sequence). The ends were cut back, 4 bases at V and 2 bases at J, with 22 bases in the middle. In DNA form, the CDR3 reads TGTGCCAGCAGCCCCGAGGGCGGGTTCCCCGAGGGCAATCAGCCCCAGCATTTT. This sequence encodes CASSPEGGFPEGNQPQHF.

This rearrangement joins TRBV30 to TRBJ2-2, with D hard to call. With 2 bases removed from V and 6 bases from J, the gap between germline ends came to 7 bases. The CDR3 contains 12 residues. The germline gives CDR1 GTSNPN, CDR2 SVGIG (reference sequence). The CDR3 spells CAWSKVAGELFF. In nucleotides, the CDR3 is TGTGCCTGGAGTAAAGTGGCCGGGGAGCTGTTTTTT. The full variable domain, rest sourced from reference TRBV30 and TRBJ2-2, is SQTIHQWPATLVQPVGSPLSLECTVEGTSNPNLYWYRQAAGRGLQLLFYSVGIGQISSEVPQNLSASRPQDRQFILSSKKLLLSDSGFYLCAWSKVAGELFFGEGSRLTVL.

The V and J genes are TRBV30 and TRBJ2-3, with D possibly being TRBD2 (5 bases). Germline CDR1 GTSNPN, CDR2 SVGIG (reference sequence). V was cut by 8 bases and J by 2 bases, with 8 bases left in between. The CDR3 runs 11 residues. CDR3 loop: CAGRDTDTQYF. The CDR3 DNA is TGTGCCGGCCGGGACACAGATACGCAGTATTTT.

This clone showed up just once. The germline gene is not matched at one end of the junction; a read error may be the cause. J is TRBJ2-3 and V is TRBV7-7; 10 bases line up with TRBD1. Germline CDR1 and CDR2: SSHAT and FNYEAQ (reference sequence). The CDR3 sequence is 16 residues long. The CDR3 sequence is CASSPGTGVVTDTQYF. CDR3 DNA sequence: TGTGCTAGCAGCCCCGGGACAGGGGTAGTCACAGATACGCAGTATTTT.

The chain joins TRBV27 to TRBJ1-3; 10 nucleotides agree with TRBD1. Germline V gene sequence: CDR1 MNHEY, CDR2 SMNVEV (reference sequence). V was clipped by 5 bases and J by 0 bases; unmatched bases: 4. The CDR3 runs to 16 residues. The CDR3 nucleotides read TGTGCCAGCAGTCGGACAGGGGGGACCTCTGGAAACACCATATATTTT. This codes for CASSRTGGTSGNTIYF.

The chain recombines TRBV28 with TRBJ1-1; TRBD1 matches 7 bases. After removal of 5 bases from V and 7 bases from J, the junction contained 10 bases not matched to a gene. The CDR3 length is 14 residues. Germline CDR1 is MDHEN and CDR2 is SYDVKM. The CDR3 region is CASSPGGQLFEAFF. CDR3 DNA: TGTGCCAGCAGTCCCGGGGGACAGTTATTTGAAGCTTTCTTT.

The DNA of the CDR3 is TGTGCCAGCAGTCTACAAACTAGCTCCTACAATGAGCAGTTCTTC. It codes for CASSLQTSSYNEQFF. The V gene is TRBV27, the J gene TRBJ2-1, with a weak D call TRBD2 (5 bases). Trimming removed 5 bases at V and 0 bases at J, with 11 bases between. CDR3 length: 15 residues. CDR1 MNHEY and CDR2 SMNVEV come from the germline V gene (reference sequence).

The chain carries TRBV9 and TRBJ1-1; tentative D call: TRBD1 (5 bases). The V end lost 3 bases, the J end lost 3 bases, and 12 bases lay between the germline ends. The CDR3 covers 14 residues. Per the germline V gene, CDR1 is SGDLS and CDR2 is YYNGEE. CDR3 sequence reads: CASSGLRGDTEAFF. The DNA of the CDR3 is TGTGCCAGCAGCGGATTAAGGGGAGACACTGAAGCTTTCTTT.

The rearrangement links TRBV27 to TRBJ2-7; 12 bases are a match to TRBD1. V lost 5 bases to trimming and J lost 4 bases; unmatched junction nucleotides: 9. Germline V gene sequence: CDR1 MNHEY, CDR2 SMNVEV (reference sequence). This CDR3 comprises 16 residues. The CDR3 nucleotides are TGTGCCAGCAGTCGACATCGGGACAGGGGGCTTTACGAGCAGTACTTC. Translation gives CASSRHRDRGLYEQYF.

The V and J genes are TRBV10-3 and TRBJ1-2; D is unclear. This CDR3 spans 13 amino acids. In germline, CDR1 is ENHRY, CDR2 SYGVKD. V was shortened by 3 bases and J by 3 bases, with 8 bases between the two germline ends. The CDR3 DNA sequence: TGTGCCATCAGTGAATTACGGGACTATGGCTACACCTTC. Translating gives CAISELRDYGYTF.

This clone came up once. The V and J genes are TRBV27 and TRBJ1-4; D gene unclear. V was cut by 5 bases and J by 8 bases, with 15 bases left in between. CDR3 length equals 14 residues. CDR1 MNHEY and CDR2 SMNVEV come from the germline V gene (reference sequence). CDR3 in amino acids: CASSASFAGEKLFF. DNA for the CDR3: TGTGCCAGCAGTGCCTCTTTTGCAGGAGAAAAACTGTTTTTT.

This clone appeared a few times. This CDR3 reads CAISIQLGDTQYF. The CDR3 coding sequence is TGTGCCATCAGTATTCAACTAGGGGATACGCAGTATTTT. The chain carries TRBV10-3 and TRBJ2-3, with a tentative D call TRBD2 (5 bases). The CDR3 runs to 13 residues. Per the germline V gene, CDR1 is ENHRY and CDR2 is SYGVKD. Deletions cut 5 bases from V and 6 bases from J, with 12 bases between.

This clone showed up just a few times. The V and J genes are TRBV5-4 and TRBJ2-5, with D maybe TRBD1 (6 bases). Germline CDR1 and CDR2: SGHNT and YYREEE (reference sequence). This CDR3 is built from 14 residues. Trimming took off 0 bases at V and 1 base at J, with 7 bases between the two ends. CDR3 amino acids: CASSLAGVQETQYF. The CDR3 nucleotides read TGTGCCAGCAGCTTGGCAGGGGTCCAAGAGACCCAGTACTTC.

The genes are TRBV5-5 and TRBJ1-2; 7 bases are shared with TRBD1. Germline V gives CDR1 SGHKS, CDR2 YYEKEE (reference sequence). V shed 2 bases, J shed 6 bases, and the junction held 4 bases outside the gene matches. The CDR3 has 13 amino acids. This CDR3 reads CASSFLGTDGYTF. CDR3 bases: TGTGCCAGCAGCTTTCTTGGGACAGATGGCTACACCTTC. Based on the CDR3 plus reference TRBV5-5 and TRBJ1-2, the full variable domain is DAGVTQSPTHLIKTRGQQVTLRCSPISGHKSVSWYQQVLGQGPQFIFQYYEKEERGRGNFPDRFSARQFPNYSSELNVNALLLGDSALYLCASSFLGTDGYTFGSGTRLTVV.

This clone was seen only once. The rearrangement uses TRBV6-1 and TRBJ2-1; D not resolved. The germline V gene encodes CDR1 MNHNS and CDR2 SASEGT. This CDR3 contains 15 residues. Deletions cut 7 bases from V and 0 bases from J, with 13 bases between. The CDR3 DNA reads TGTGCCAGCACCCTAGAGCCTAGCTCCTACAATGAGCAGTTCTTC. Its protein product is CASTLEPSSYNEQFF.

The chain has TRBV5-4 and TRBJ1-2, with D perhaps TRBD1 (5 bases). CDR1 and CDR2 from the germline V gene are SGHNT and YYREEE (reference sequence). V shed 1 base and J shed 3 bases, with 7 bases lying between them. This CDR3 spans 13 amino acids. The CDR3 protein is CASSLPGDYGYTF. CDR3 DNA sequence: TGTGCCAGCAGCTTGCCGGGGGACTATGGCTACACCTTC.

The chain combines TRBV5-5 with TRBJ2-7; 9 bases line up with TRBD2. Trimming cost V 0 bases and J 3 bases; bases outside gene matches: 7. The CDR3 contains 16 residues. Germline values: CDR1 SGHKS, CDR2 YYEKEE (reference sequence). The CDR3 sequence: CASSLAVVAGVYEQYF. The CDR3 coding sequence is TGTGCCAGCAGCTTGGCCGTGGTAGCGGGAGTCTACGAGCAGTACTTC.